The TCR beta chain under discussion was sequenced for a study of T-cell reconstitution after alpha-beta-depleted transplantation in children (dated by TCRdb to about 2016). For context, the study as a whole: T-cell immune reconstitution after TCRalphabeta/CD19-depleted allogeneic hematopoietic cell transplantation in children was quantitatively tracked in the study by means of TCR repertoire profiling.

Library preparation was by PCR. TCRdb lists the instrument as Illumina HiSeq 2500. TCR library preparation used molecular barcoding, with unique molecular identifiers applied to normalize quantification of the TCRbeta repertoire. TCRdb ran its own pipeline on the public reads, namely fastp trimming at Q25 and MiXCR clone calling, and kept in-frame beta chains. CDR3 protein duplicates are merged, each entry listing the most common genes and DNA. Within this sample are a few hundred thousand distinct CDR3 sequences, with roughly a tenth of them counted one time only. In total, the top ten clones hold about 4.9% of the sample. The CDR3 runs 15 amino acids, cysteine and phenylalanine included. Only the CDR3 part of the read is kept: 45 bases, read in frame from the first base. The V and J ends are trimmed by 0 bases and 7 bases, leaving 13 bases between them. CDR1 and CDR2 are read off the germline V gene as SGHRS and YFSETQ.

This clonotype was observed many times. Which antigen it targets is not known. No much larger clone exists at a distance of one base, and base qualities are not known. Sequencing was performed on PBMCs from the stem cell graft donor, taken from the stem cell graft. The chain joins TRBV5-1 to TRBJ2-2; a tentative D call is TRBD1 (6 bases match). The sequence was collected from a human donor who donated a stem cell graft to a child with SCID. The nucleotide sequence reads TGCGCCAGCAGCTTGGAAACAGGGTCGTTCGGGGAGCTGTTTTTT. Its amino acids are CASSLETGSFGELFF.